This TCR beta chain stems from a study of blood T cell repertoires in COVID-19. Study in general: COVID-19 samples from acute and convalescent phases originated in the United States, Italy and Spain.

Original processing methods: Scientists estimated how many nucleated cells there were by amplifying reference gene primers. The repertoire was sequenced with immunoSEQ multiplex PCR; TCRdb's copy has only in-frame clones and lacks some. That table gives V, J and clone size, and the DNA gave D and trimming. The sample carries approximately 230,000 clones, about four fifths recorded once. The CDR3 sequence is 14 residues long. With 6 bases removed from V and 6 bases from J, the gap between germline ends came to 15 bases. In germline, CDR1 is KGHSH, CDR2 LQKENI. This chain uses TRBV18 with TRBJ1-5, with a weak D call TRBD1 (6 bases). The receptor's source is a man older than 75 with acute or convalescent COVID-19. The material sequenced was peripheral blood. The CDR3 region has the DNA TGTGCCAGCTCGCTAACAGGGTGGGGTCAGCCCCAGCATTTT. Translating gives CASSLTGWGQPQHF.